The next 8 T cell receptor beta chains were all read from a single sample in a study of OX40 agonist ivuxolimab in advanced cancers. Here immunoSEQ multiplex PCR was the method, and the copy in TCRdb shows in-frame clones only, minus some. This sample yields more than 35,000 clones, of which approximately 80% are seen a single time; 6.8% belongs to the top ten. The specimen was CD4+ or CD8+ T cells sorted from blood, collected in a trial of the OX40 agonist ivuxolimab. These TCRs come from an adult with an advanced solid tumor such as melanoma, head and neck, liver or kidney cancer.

CDR3 in amino acids: CASSLGGPNTEAFF. CDR3 bases: TGTGCCAGCAGCTTAGGTGGTCCGAACACTGAAGCTTTCTTT. The chain carries TRBV7-2 and TRBJ1-1, with D unclear. Germline V CDR1 and CDR2: SGHTA, FQGNSA. The CDR3 consists of 14 residues. Deletions cut 1 base from V and 1 base from J, with 7 bases between.

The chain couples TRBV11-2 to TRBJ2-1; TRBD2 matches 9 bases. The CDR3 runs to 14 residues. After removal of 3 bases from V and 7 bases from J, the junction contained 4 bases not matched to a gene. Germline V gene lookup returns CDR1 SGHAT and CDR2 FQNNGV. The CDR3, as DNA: TGTGCCAGCAGCTTGGGACTAGCTCAGAATGAGCAGTTCTTC. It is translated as CASSLGLAQNEQFF.

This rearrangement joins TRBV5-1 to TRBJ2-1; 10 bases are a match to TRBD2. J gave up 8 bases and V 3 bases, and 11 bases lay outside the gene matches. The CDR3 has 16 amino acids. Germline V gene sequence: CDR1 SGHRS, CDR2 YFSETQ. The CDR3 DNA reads TGCGCCAGCAGCTGGGAGGGTAGCGGGAGGATAGATGAGCAGTTCTTC. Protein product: CASSWEGSGRIDEQFF.

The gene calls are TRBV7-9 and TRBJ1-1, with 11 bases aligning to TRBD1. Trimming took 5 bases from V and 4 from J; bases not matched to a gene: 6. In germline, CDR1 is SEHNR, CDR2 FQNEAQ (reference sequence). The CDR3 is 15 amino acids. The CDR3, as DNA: TGTGCCAGCAGCATTGCCGGGACAGGGGGCACTGAAGCTTTCTTT. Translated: CASSIAGTGGTEAFF.

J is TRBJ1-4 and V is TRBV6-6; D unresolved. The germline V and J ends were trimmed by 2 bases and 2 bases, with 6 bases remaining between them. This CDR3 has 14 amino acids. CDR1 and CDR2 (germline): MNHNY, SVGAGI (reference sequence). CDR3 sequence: CASSYGETNEKLFF. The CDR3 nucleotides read TGTGCCAGCAGTTACGGGGAGACTAATGAAAAACTGTTTTTT.

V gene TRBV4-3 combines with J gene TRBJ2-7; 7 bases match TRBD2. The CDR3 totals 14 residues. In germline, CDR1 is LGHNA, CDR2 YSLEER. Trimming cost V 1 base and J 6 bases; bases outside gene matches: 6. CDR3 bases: TGCGCCAGCAGCCAAGGGGGGGGTCATATCGAGCAGTACTTC. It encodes CASSQGGGHIEQYF.

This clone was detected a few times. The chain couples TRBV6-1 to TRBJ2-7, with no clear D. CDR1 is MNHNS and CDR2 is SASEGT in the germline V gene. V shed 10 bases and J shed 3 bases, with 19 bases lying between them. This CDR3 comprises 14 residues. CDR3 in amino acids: CATMRSGYLYEQYF. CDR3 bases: TGTGCCACAATGCGATCGGGCTACCTCTACGAGCAGTACTTC.

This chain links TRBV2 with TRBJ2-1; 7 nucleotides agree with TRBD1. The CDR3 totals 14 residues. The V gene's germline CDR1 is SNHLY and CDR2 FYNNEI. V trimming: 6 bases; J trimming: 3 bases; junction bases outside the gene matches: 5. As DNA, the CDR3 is TGTGCCAGCAGATCGGACAGGTACTACAATGAGCAGTTCTTC. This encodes CASRSDRYYNEQFF. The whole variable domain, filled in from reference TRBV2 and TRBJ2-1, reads EPEVTQTPSHQVTQMGQEVILRCVPISNHLYFYWYRQILGQKVEFLVSFYNNEISEKSEIFDDQFSVERPDGSNFTLKIRSTKLEDSAMYFCASRSDRYYNEQFFGPGTRLTVL.